The rows below give T cell receptor beta chains drawn from one sample of a study of T cell responses to AZD1222 COVID-19 vaccine. Data came from immunoSEQ multiplex PCR; TCRdb stores just in-frame clones and leaves some out. The table shows approximately 70,000 clones, with 88% occurring only once. The sequenced sample was peripheral blood, obtained 28 days after the second dose of the MenACWY control vaccine. The receptors come from an adult who received the MenACWY meningococcal vaccine as a control. The CDR3 runs from the conserved cysteine through the conserved F or W. Each record gives: D gene, clone size, J gene, V gene, CDR3 protein, CDR3 DNA. The D gene is left open where the match is weak. Clone size appears in some rows only: once, few, many, or a class for an expanded clone.

NA,NA,TRBJ1-4,TRBV19,CASTDRLLPEKLFF,TGTGCCAGTACCGACAGGTTGCTTCCAGAAAAACTGTTTTTT
NA,NA,TRBJ1-1,TRBV7-3,CASSLRTKAAGATEAFF,TGTGCCAGCAGCTTACGGACGAAAGCGGCAGGAGCTACCGAAGCTTTCTTT
TRBD1,NA,TRBJ1-5,TRBV6-5,CASRLQGNNQPQHF,TGTGCCAGCAGGTTACAGGGGAACAATCAGCCCCAGCATTTT
TRBD2,NA,TRBJ2-2,TRBV3-1/TRBV3-2,CASSHGTSGTGELFF,TGTGCCAGCAGCCACGGGACTAGCGGGACCGGGGAGCTGTTTTTT
TRBD2,NA,TRBJ2-7,TRBV9,CASSVAGGTPSYEQYF,TGTGCCAGCAGCGTAGCGGGGGGAACCCCCTCCTACGAGCAGTACTTC
TRBD1,NA,TRBJ1-6,TRBV7-9,CASSLAGTDNSPLHF,TGTGCCAGCAGCTTAGCGGGGACAGATAATTCACCCCTCCACTTT
NA,NA,TRBJ1-5,TRBV6-5,CASTGERQPQHF,TGTGCCAGCACAGGGGAACGTCAGCCCCAGCATTTT
NA,NA,TRBJ2-3,TRBV29-1,CSVERGDSTDTQYF,TGCAGCGTTGAACGCGGGGATAGCACAGATACGCAGTATTTT
NA,NA,TRBJ1-1,TRBV11-3,CASSLGNRDLNTEAFF,TGTGCCAGCAGCTTAGGTAACAGGGACTTGAACACTGAAGCTTTCTTT
NA,NA,TRBJ2-3,TRBV6-5,CASSPTRGGLDTQYF,TGTGCCAGCAGTCCTACGAGGGGGGGCTTGGATACGCAGTATTTT
NA,NA,TRBJ1-6,TRBV28,CASSLFGRGIDSPLHF,TGTGCCAGCAGTTTATTTGGTAGGGGTATAGATTCACCCCTCCACTTT
NA,few,TRBJ1-4,TRBV29-1,CSVEIESNEKLFF,TGCAGCGTTGAAATTGAGAGTAATGAAAAACTGTTTTTT
NA,NA,TRBJ2-3,TRBV6-6,CASSYEVGGQDTQYF,TGTGCCAGCAGTTACGAGGTGGGGGGGCAAGATACGCAGTATTTT
TRBD1,NA,TRBJ1-5,TRBV7-9,CASSPETGRGNQPQHF,TGTGCCAGCAGCCCCGAGACAGGGAGGGGCAATCAGCCCCAGCATTTT
NA,NA,TRBJ1-3,TRBV14,CASSQALEGSGNTIYF,TGTGCCAGCAGCCAAGCGTTAGAGGGCTCTGGAAACACCATATATTTT
NA,NA,TRBJ1-2,TRBV5-8,CASDTGGNYGYTF,TGTGCCAGCGACACTGGGGGTAACTATGGCTACACCTTC
TRBD2,few,TRBJ2-1,TRBV20-1,CSASSGGAGEQFF,TGCAGTGCTAGTAGCGGGGGGGCGGGTGAGCAGTTCTTC
TRBD1,NA,TRBJ1-1,TRBV6-5,CASSFLHRGPNTEAFF,TGTGCCAGCAGTTTCCTCCACAGGGGACCGAACACTGAAGCTTTCTTT
NA,NA,TRBJ1-1,TRBV3-1/TRBV3-2,CASSQEYTRSTEAFF,TGTGCCAGCAGCCAAGAATACACACGAAGCACTGAAGCTTTCTTT
NA,NA,TRBJ1-1,TRBV5-4,CASGLGQANTEAFF,TGTGCCAGCGGCCTGGGCCAGGCAAACACTGAAGCTTTCTTT
NA,NA,TRBJ1-1,TRBV12-5,CASGLVQERGTEAFF,TGTGCTAGTGGTTTGGTACAGGAGCGTGGCACTGAAGCTTTCTTT
NA,NA,TRBJ1-1,TRBV3-1/TRBV3-2,CASSLGGSGGNTEAFF,TGTGCCAGCAGCCTAGGGGGGAGTGGGGGGAACACTGAAGCTTTCTTT
TRBD1,once,TRBJ2-2,TRBV6-5,CASNRGHTGELFF,TGTGCCAGCAACAGGGGACACACCGGGGAGCTGTTTTTT
NA,NA,TRBJ2-3,TRBV6-1,CASSDSPQPTDTQYF,TGTGCCAGCAGTGATTCTCCCCAGCCCACAGATACGCAGTATTTT
NA,NA,TRBJ1-1,TRBV7-9,CASSFLTEAFF,TGTGCCAGCAGCTTCCTCACTGAAGCTTTCTTT
NA,NA,TRBJ2-1,TRBV5-1,CASSLGSTSSYNEQFF,TGCGCCAGCAGCTTGGGTAGTACAAGCTCCTACAATGAGCAGTTCTTC
TRBD1,NA,TRBJ1-5,TRBV7-2,CASSWRTGVGSNQPQHF,TGTGCCAGCAGCTGGAGGACAGGGGTAGGGAGCAATCAGCCCCAGCATTTT
TRBD2,once,TRBJ2-1,TRBV18,CASSPKSGEAEQFF,TGTGCCAGCTCACCTAAGAGCGGGGAGGCTGAGCAGTTCTTC
NA,NA,TRBJ1-5,TRBV6-2/TRBV6-3,CASSSAGTGNQPQHF,TGTGCCAGCAGTTCGGCGGGGACGGGCAATCAGCCCCAGCATTTT
TRBD1,once,TRBJ1-2,TRBV30,CACPGQRDYGYTF,TGTGCCTGCCCGGGACAGAGAGACTATGGCTACACCTTC
TRBD1,NA,TRBJ1-5,TRBV2,CASSDYRGTGNQPQHF,TGTGCCAGCAGCGACTACAGGGGTACGGGCAATCAGCCCCAGCATTTT
NA,NA,TRBJ2-7,TRBV3-1/TRBV3-2,CASSQGDSNYEQYF,TGTGCCAGCAGCCAGGGGGACTCGAACTACGAGCAGTACTTC
NA,NA,TRBJ1-5,TRBV10-3,CAISESGPSNQPQHF,TGTGCCATCAGTGAGTCGGGGCCGAGCAATCAGCCCCAGCATTTT
NA,NA,TRBJ1-4,TRBV7-9,CASSLGPGSEKLFF,TGTGCCAGCAGCTTGGGGCCAGGGTCTGAAAAACTGTTTTTT
NA,NA,TRBJ1-1,TRBV21-1,CASSSSGDSPMNTEAFF,TGTGCCAGCAGCTCCTCGGGGGACAGCCCTATGAACACTGAAGCTTTCTTT
TRBD2,NA,TRBJ2-2,TRBV5-5,CASSLGLAGGANTGELFF,TGTGCCAGCAGCTTGGGACTAGCGGGGGGCGCGAACACCGGGGAGCTGTTTTTT
TRBD1,NA,TRBJ2-7,TRBV2,CASRRQGDSLEQYF,TGTGCCAGCAGACGACAGGGGGATTCCCTCGAGCAGTACTTC
TRBD1,NA,TRBJ1-2,TRBV19,CASSTRQGMHGYTF,TGTGCCAGTAGTACCCGACAGGGAATGCATGGCTACACCTTC
NA,NA,TRBJ1-1,TRBV27,CASRTGLTEAFF,TGTGCCAGCAGGACAGGTCTTACTGAAGCTTTCTTT
TRBD1,NA,TRBJ1-2,TRBV2,CASSEQGGNYGYTF,TGTGCCAGCAGTGAACAGGGGGGTAACTATGGCTACACCTTC
NA,NA,TRBJ1-6,TRBV6-1,CASSEALLQNSPLHF,TGTGCCAGCAGTGAGGCGCTTCTACAGAATTCACCCCTCCACTTT
NA,NA,TRBJ1-3,TRBV7-2,CASSLGGTSGNTIYF,TGTGCCAGCAGCTTAGGGGGGACCTCTGGAAACACCATATATTTT
TRBD1,NA,TRBJ1-6,TRBV6-5,CASSYGAGGARSPLHF,TGTGCCAGCAGTTACGGAGCAGGGGGCGCCCGTTCACCCCTCCACTTT
NA,NA,TRBJ1-1,TRBV19,CASRTGEDAEAFF,TGTGCCAGTAGAACCGGAGAAGACGCTGAAGCTTTCTTT
NA,once,TRBJ2-2,TRBV3-1/TRBV3-2,CASSQGRGLFF,TGTGCCAGCAGCCAAGGAAGGGGTCTGTTTTTT
NA,NA,TRBJ1-1,TRBV2,CASTGQRSTEAFF,TGTGCCAGCACGGGGCAGCGGAGCACTGAAGCTTTCTTT